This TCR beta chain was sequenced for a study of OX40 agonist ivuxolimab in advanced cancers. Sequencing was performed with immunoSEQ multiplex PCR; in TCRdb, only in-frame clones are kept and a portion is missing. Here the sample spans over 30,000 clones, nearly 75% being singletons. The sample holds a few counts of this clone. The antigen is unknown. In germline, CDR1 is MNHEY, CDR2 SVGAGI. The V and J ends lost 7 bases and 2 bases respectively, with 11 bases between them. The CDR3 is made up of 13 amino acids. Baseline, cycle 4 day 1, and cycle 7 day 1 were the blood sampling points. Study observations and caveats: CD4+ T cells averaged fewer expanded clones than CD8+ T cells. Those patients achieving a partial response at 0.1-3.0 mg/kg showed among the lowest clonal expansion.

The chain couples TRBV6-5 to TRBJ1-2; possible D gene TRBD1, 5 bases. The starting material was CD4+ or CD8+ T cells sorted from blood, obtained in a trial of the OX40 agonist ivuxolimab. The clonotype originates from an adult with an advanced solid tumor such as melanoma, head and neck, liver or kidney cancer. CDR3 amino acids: CASTQGENYGYTF. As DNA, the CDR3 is TGTGCCAGCACCCAAGGGGAGAACTATGGCTACACCTTC.